The present TCR beta chain was sequenced within a study of shared T cell receptors in the human thymus. The method was immunoSEQ multiplex PCR; TCRdb's version includes in-frame clones alone and lacks a portion of them. The repertoire holds some 700,000 clones, with approximately 83% as singletons. Trimming removed 0 bases at V and 4 bases at J, with 12 bases between. Germline CDR1 reads SGHTA; CDR2 reads FQGTGA. The CDR3 totals 15 residues. These data were also filed under a second study, of human thymus T cells. This second report adds: An apparent bias in V and J gene usage was seen in thymic and blood repertoires.

The sample taken for sequencing was thymocytes. The rearrangement joins TRBV7-3 to TRBJ1-1; maybe TRBD1 (6 bases). This TCR derives from a girl less than two years old with a congenital heart defect. Written as DNA, the CDR3 is TGTGCCAGCAGCTTAACGGGGGCGGGGGCCACTGAAGCTTTCTTT. It codes for CASSLTGAGATEAFF.